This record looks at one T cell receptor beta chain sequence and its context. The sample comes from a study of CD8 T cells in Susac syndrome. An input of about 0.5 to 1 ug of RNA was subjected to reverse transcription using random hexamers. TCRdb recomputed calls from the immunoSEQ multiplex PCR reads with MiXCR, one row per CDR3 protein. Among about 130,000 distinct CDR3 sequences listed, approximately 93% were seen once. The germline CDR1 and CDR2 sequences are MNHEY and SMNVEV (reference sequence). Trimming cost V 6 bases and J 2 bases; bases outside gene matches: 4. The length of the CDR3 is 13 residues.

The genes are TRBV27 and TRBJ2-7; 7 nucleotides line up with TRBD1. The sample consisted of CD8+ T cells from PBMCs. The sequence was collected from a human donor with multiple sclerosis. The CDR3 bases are TGTGCCAGCAGGACAGGGCCTACCTACGAGCAGTACTTC. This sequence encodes CASRTGPTYEQYF.